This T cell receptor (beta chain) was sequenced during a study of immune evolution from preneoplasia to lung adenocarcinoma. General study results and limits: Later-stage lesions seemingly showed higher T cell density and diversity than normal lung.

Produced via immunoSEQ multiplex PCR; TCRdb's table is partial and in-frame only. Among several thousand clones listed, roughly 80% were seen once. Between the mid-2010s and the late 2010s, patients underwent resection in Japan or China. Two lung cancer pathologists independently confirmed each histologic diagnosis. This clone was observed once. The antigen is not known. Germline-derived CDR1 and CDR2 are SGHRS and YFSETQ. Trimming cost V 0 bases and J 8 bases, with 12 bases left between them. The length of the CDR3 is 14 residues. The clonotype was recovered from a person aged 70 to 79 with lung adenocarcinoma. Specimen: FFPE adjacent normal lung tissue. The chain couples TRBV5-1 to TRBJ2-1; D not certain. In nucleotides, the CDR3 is TGCGCCAGCAGCTTGGGGTCGACCTCATATGAGCAGTTCTTC. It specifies CASSLGSTSYEQFF.